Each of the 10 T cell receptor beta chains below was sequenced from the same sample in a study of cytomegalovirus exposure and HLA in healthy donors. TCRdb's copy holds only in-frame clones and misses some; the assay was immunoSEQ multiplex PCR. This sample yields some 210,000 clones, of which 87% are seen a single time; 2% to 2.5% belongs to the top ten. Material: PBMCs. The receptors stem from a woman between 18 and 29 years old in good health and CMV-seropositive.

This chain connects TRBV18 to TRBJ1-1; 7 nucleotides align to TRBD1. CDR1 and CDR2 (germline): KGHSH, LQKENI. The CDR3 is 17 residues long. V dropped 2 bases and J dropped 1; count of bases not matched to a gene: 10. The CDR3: CASSPIADWTGNTEAFF. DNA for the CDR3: TGTGCCAGCTCACCAATAGCTGACTGGACAGGGAACACTGAAGCTTTCTTT.

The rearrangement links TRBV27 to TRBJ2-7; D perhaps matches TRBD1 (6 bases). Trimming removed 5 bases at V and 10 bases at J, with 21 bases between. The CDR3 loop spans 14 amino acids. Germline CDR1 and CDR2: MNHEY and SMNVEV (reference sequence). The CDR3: CASSATEQGSEQYF. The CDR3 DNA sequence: TGTGCCAGCAGTGCCACGGAACAGGGAAGTGAACAGTACTTC.

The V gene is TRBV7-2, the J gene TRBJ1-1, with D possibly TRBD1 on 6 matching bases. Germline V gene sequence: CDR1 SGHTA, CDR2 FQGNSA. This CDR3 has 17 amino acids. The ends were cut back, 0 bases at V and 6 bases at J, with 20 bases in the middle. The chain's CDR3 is CASSLANRVFRTAEAFF. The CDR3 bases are TGTGCCAGCAGCTTAGCGAACAGGGTATTTCGTACCGCTGAAGCTTTCTTT.

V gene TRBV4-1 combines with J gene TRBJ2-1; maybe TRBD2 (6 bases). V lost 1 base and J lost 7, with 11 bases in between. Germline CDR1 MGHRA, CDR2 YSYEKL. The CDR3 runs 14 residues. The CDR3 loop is CASSQGFGRNEQFF. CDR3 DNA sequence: TGCGCCAGCAGCCAAGGGTTTGGGAGGAATGAGCAGTTCTTC.

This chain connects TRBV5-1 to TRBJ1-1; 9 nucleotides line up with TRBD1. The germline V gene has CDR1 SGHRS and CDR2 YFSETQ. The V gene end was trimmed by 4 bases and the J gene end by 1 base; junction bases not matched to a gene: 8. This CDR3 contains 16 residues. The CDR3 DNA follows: TGCGCCAGCAGCCGATCTATACAGGGGGCGAACACTGAAGCTTTCTTT. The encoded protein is CASSRSIQGANTEAFF.

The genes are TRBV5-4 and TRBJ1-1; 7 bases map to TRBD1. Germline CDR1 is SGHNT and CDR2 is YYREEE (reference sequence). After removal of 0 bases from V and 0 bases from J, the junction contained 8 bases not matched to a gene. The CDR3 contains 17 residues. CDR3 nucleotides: TGTGCCAGCAGCTTGGAAAGGGGGCTCGAGGTGAACACTGAAGCTTTCTTT. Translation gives CASSLERGLEVNTEAFF.

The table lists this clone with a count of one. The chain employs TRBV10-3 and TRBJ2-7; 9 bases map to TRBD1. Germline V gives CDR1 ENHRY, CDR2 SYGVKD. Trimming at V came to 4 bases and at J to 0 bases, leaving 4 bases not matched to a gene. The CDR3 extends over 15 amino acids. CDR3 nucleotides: TGTGCCATCAGTGGGGGACAGGGAACCTCCTACGAGCAGTACTTC. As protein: CAISGGQGTSYEQYF.

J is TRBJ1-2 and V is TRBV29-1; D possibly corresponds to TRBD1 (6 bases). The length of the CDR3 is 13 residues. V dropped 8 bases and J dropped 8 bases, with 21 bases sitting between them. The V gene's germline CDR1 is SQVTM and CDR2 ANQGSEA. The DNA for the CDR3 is TGCAGCCTCCTCGGCGGGGGAACAGGGGGCTACACCTTC. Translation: CSLLGGGTGGYTF.

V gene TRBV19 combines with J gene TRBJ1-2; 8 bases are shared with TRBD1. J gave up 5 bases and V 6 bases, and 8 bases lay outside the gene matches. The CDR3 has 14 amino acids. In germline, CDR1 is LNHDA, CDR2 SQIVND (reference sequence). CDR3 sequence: CASSLPRGRYGYTF. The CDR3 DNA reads TGTGCCAGTAGCCTCCCCAGGGGGCGGTATGGCTACACCTTC.

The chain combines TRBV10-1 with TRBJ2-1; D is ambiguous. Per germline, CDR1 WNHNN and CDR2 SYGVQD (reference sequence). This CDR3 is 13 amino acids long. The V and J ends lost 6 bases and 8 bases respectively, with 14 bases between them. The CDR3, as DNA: TGCGCCAGCAGCCGTGGAGCCGGCGATGAGCAGTTCTTC. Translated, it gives CASSRGAGDEQFF.